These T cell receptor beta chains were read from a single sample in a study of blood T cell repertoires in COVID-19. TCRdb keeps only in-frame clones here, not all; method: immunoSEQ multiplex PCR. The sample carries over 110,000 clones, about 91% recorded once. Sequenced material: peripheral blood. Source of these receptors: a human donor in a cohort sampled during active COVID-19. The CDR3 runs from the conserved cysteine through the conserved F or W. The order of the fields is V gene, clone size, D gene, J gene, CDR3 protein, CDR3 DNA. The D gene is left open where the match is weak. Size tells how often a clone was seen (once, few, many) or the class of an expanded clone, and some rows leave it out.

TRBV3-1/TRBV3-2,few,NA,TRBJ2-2,CASSQGAFTGELFF,TGTGCCAGCAGCCAGGGGGCTTTTACCGGGGAGCTGTTTTTT
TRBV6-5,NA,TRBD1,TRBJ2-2,CASSFDRGLTGELFF,TGTGCCAGCAGTTTCGACAGGGGGCTTACCGGGGAGCTGTTTTTT
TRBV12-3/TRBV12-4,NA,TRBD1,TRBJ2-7,CASSKGTAYEQYF,TGTGCCAGCAGCAAAGGGACAGCCTACGAGCAGTACTTC
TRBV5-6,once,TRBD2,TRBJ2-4,CASSLTVGGSRAKNIQYF,TGTGCCAGCAGCTTGACGGTCGGGGGGTCGAGAGCCAAAAACATTCAGTACTTC
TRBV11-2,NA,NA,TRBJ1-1,CASSLGIHGTEAFF,TGTGCCAGCAGCTTAGGGATCCACGGGACTGAAGCTTTCTTT
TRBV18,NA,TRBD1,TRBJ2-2,CASSPLSGQGTGELFF,TGTGCCAGCTCACCACTTTCTGGACAGGGGACCGGGGAGCTGTTTTTT
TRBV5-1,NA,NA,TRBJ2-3,CASSLGQYTDTQYF,TGCGCCAGCAGCTTGGGACAGTACACAGATACGCAGTATTTT
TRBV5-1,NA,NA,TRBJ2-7,CASRTEAGWYEQYF,TGCGCCAGCCGCACTGAGGCAGGGTGGTACGAGCAGTACTTC
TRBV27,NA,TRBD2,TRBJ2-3,CASSLLHTSGGTDTQYF,TGTGCCAGCAGTTTATTGCACACTAGCGGGGGCACAGATACGCAGTATTTT
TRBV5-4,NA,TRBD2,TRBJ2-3,CASTTSGGNTDTQYF,TGTGCCAGCACCACTAGCGGGGGAAACACAGATACGCAGTATTTT
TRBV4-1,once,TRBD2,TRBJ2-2,CASSPPGRGKRGPPSTGELFF,TGCGCCAGCAGCCCCCCCGGCCGGGGTAAGCGGGGGCCTCCTAGTACCGGGGAGCTGTTTTTT
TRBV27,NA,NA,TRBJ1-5,CASSLSPYSNQPQHF,TGTGCCAGCAGTTTGAGTCCCTATAGCAATCAGCCCCAGCATTTT
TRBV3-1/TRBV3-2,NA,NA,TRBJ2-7,CASSQGRKSYEQYF,TGTGCCAGCAGCCAAGGCAGGAAGTCCTACGAGCAGTACTTC
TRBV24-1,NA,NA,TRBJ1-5,CATSHGDSNQPQHF,TGTGCCACCAGTCACGGAGATAGCAATCAGCCCCAGCATTTT
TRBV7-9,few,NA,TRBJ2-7,CASSPAGHPYEQYF,TGTGCCAGCAGCCCGGCAGGGCACCCCTACGAGCAGTACTTC
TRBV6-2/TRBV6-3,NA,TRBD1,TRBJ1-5,CASSSAQGNNQPQHF,TGTGCCAGCAGTTCCGCACAGGGGAACAATCAGCCCCAGCATTTT
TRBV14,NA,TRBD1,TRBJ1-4,CASSQQGQLGKLFF,TGTGCCAGCAGCCAGCAGGGACAGTTGGGAAAACTGTTTTTT
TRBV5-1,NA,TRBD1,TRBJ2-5,CASSPGTGQETQYF,TGCGCCAGCAGCCCGGGGACAGGGCAAGAGACCCAGTACTTC
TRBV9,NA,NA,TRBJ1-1,CASSVRGGDTEAFF,TGTGCCAGCAGCGTTCGGGGTGGGGACACTGAAGCTTTCTTT
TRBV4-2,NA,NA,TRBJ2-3,CASSPLGEGADTQYF,TGTGCCAGCAGCCCCCTCGGGGAGGGGGCAGATACGCAGTATTTT
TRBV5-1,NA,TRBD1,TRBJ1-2,CASSSTGGGRGYTF,TGCGCCAGCAGCTCGACAGGGGGGGGGCGCGGCTACACCTTC
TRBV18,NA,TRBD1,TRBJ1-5,CASSPMDRDPYQPQHF,TGTGCCAGCTCACCTATGGACAGGGACCCCTATCAGCCCCAGCATTTT
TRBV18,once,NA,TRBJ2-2,CASSLPRANTGELFF,TGTGCCAGCTCCCTCCCCAGGGCGAACACCGGGGAGCTGTTTTTT
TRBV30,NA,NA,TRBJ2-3,CAWSVVVGQYF,TGTGCCTGGAGTGTAGTAGTTGGGCAGTATTTT
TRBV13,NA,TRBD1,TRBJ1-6,CASSFYWTGRDSPLHF,TGTGCCAGCAGCTTTTATTGGACAGGGAGAGATTCACCCCTCCACTTT
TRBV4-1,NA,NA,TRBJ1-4,CASSQDRPVLTNEKLFF,TGCGCCAGCAGCCAAGATCGTCCGGTTTTAACTAATGAAAAACTGTTTTTT
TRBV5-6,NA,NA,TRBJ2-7,CASSLMLAYSDYEQYF,TGTGCCAGCAGCTTGATGTTAGCCTATAGCGACTACGAGCAGTACTTC
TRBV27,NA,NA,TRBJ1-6,CASSSSTGAISPLHF,NA
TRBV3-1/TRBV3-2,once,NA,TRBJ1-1,CASSQDPGEGTEAFF,TGTGCCAGCAGCCAAGACCCGGGGGAGGGCACTGAAGCTTTCTTT
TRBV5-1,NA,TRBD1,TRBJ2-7,CASSLEGTGTYEQYF,TGCGCCAGCAGCTTGGAGGGGACAGGAACCTACGAGCAGTACTTC
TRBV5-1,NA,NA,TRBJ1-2,CASSPGQNNGYTF,TGCGCCAGCAGCCCAGGGCAGAATAATGGCTACACCTTC
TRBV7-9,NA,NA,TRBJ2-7,CASSLDGNYEQYF,TGTGCCAGCAGCTTAGATGGCAACTACGAGCAGTACTTC
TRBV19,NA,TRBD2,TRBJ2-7,CASSAGTSGGDEQYF,TGTGCCAGTAGTGCTGGGACTAGCGGGGGAGACGAGCAGTACTTC
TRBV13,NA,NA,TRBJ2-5,CASSLGTGQETQYF,TGTGCCAGCAGCTTAGGAACAGGACAAGAGACCCAGTACTTC
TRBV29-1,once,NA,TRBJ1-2,CSVESDFYGYTF,TGCAGCGTTGAATCGGACTTCTATGGCTACACCTTC
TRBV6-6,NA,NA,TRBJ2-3,CASSYLGGDTQYF,TGTGCCAGCAGTTACCTGGGCGGGGATACGCAGTATTTT
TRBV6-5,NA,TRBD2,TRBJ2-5,CASSYSPSGGGTQYF,TGTGCCAGCAGTTACTCTCCTAGCGGGGGAGGGACCCAGTACTTC
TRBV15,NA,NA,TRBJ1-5,CATSRGEDQPQHF,TGTGCCACCAGCAGAGGCGAGGATCAGCCCCAGCATTTT
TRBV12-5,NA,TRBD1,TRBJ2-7,CASGIRTGGPISYEQYF,TGTGCTAGTGGTATCAGGACAGGGGGCCCAATTTCCTACGAGCAGTACTTC
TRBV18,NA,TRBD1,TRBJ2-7,CASSPGTGGSADHSSYEQYF,TGTGCCAGCTCACCAGGGACAGGGGGTTCGGCCGATCACAGCTCCTACGAGCAGTACTTC
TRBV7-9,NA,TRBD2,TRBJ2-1,CASSLGLADEQFF,TGTGCCAGCAGCTTAGGACTAGCGGATGAGCAGTTCTTC
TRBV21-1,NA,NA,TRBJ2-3,CASSKITSGGADTQYF,TGTGCCAGCAGCAAAATCACTAGCGGAGGGGCAGATACGCAGTATTTT
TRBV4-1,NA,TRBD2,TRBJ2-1,CASSQATSGGPYNEQFF,TGCGCCAGCAGCCAGGCCACGAGCGGGGGGCCTTACAATGAGCAGTTCTTC
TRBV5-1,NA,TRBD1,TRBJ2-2,CASSLAAGTGTTGELFF,TGCGCCAGCAGCTTGGCGGCCGGGACAGGGACCACCGGGGAGCTGTTTTTT
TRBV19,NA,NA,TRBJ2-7,CATGISYEQYF,TGTGCCACGGGAATCTCCTACGAGCAGTACTTC
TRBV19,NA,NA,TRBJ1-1,CARAHGQLNTEAFF,TGTGCCAGGGCGCACGGACAGTTGAACACTGAAGCTTTCTTT
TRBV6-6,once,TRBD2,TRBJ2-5,CASSPRRRARGGGETQYF,TGTGCCAGCAGTCCACGCAGGCGGGCCCGGGGCGGGGGAGAGACCCAGTACTTC
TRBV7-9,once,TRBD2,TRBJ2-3,CASSLALAGTSTDTQYF,TGTGCCAGCAGCTTAGCTCTAGCGGGGACTAGCACAGATACGCAGTATTTT
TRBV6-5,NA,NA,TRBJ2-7,CASSYSGFTSEQYF,TGTGCCAGCAGTTACTCGGGCTTTACCTCCGAGCAGTACTTC
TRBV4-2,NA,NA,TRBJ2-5,CASSQDLVQETQYF,TGTGCCAGCAGCCAAGATCTAGTCCAAGAGACCCAGTACTTC
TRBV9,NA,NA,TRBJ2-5,CASGAFGETQYF,TGTGCCTCTGGGGCGTTTGGGGAGACCCAGTACTTC
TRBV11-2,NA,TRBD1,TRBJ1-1,CASSPQGARYTEAFF,TGTGCCAGCAGCCCGCAGGGGGCCAGGTACACTGAAGCTTTCTTT
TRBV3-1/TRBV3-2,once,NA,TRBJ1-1,CASSQVPTVGTEAFF,TGTGCCAGCAGCCAAGTACCTACTGTCGGCACTGAAGCTTTCTTT
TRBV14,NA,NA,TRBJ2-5,CASSLRLRETQYF,TGTGCCAGCAGCCTTCGACTTAGGGAGACCCAGTACTTC
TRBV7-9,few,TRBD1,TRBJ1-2,CASSLGQGNTF,TGTGCCAGCAGCTTAGGACAGGGGAACACCTTC
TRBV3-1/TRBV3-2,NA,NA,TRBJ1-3,CASSQDRSYLSSGNTIYF,TGTGCCAGCAGCCAAGATCGCTCATACCTTAGCTCTGGAAACACCATATATTTT
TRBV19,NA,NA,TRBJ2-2,CASRSTGPGELFF,TGTGCCAGTAGATCAACAGGGCCCGGGGAGCTGTTTTTT
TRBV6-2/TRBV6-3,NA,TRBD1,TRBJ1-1,CASSYSGTGLNTEAFF,TGTGCCAGCAGTTACTCGGGGACAGGGCTGAACACTGAAGCTTTCTTT
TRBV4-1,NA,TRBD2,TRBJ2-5,CASSRDPSGETQYF,TGCGCCAGCAGCCGAGATCCTAGCGGGGAGACCCAGTACTTC
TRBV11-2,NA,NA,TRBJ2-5,CASSSTTGFQETQYF,TGTGCCAGCAGCTCGACGACAGGTTTTCAAGAGACCCAGTACTTC